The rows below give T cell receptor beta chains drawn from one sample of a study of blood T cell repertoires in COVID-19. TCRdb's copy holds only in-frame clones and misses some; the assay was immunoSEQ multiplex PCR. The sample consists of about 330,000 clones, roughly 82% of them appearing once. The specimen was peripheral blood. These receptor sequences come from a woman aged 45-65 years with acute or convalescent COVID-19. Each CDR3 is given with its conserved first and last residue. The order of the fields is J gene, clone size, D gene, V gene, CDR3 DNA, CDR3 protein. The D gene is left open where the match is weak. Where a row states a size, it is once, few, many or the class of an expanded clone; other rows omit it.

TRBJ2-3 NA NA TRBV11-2 TGTGCCAGCAGCTCGACTAGTTGGGTAGATACGCAGTATTTT CASSSTSWVDTQYF
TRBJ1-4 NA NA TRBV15 TGTGCCACCAGCAGAGCCTTGGGGGGAAATGAAAAACTGTTTTTT CATSRALGGNEKLFF
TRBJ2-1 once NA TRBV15 TGTGCCACCAGCAGAGTTCGGGAGAATGAGCAGTTCTTC CATSRVRENEQFF
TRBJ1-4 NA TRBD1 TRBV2 TGTGCCAGCAGCGGCGCGACAGGGCCGAGGGAAAAACTGTTTTTT CASSGATGPREKLFF
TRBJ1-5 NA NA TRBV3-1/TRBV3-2 TGTGCCAGCAGCCAAGATGGGTGGGGCAGGCAGCCCCAGCATTTT CASSQDGWGRQPQHF
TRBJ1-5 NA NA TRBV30 TGTGCCTGCTCGGGGGGAGGCGGTCAGCCCCAGCATTTT CACSGGGGQPQHF
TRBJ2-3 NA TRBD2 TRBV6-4 TGTGCCAGCAGTGCTATAGCGGGACGCTCAGATACGCAGTATTTT CASSAIAGRSDTQYF
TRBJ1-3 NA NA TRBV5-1 TGCGCCAGCAGCTTCAGGCACACCATATATTTT CASSFRHTIYF
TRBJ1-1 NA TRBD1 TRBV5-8 TGTGCCAGCAGCGAACTGGTTAGACAGGGATGGACTGAAGCTTTCTTT CASSELVRQGWTEAFF
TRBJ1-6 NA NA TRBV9 TGTGCCAGCAGCGTAGCCCCATCCGGGACTGTCGGTTCACCCCTCCACTTT CASSVAPSGTVGSPLHF
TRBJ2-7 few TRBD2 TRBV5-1 TGCGCCAGCAGCCCCGATCGAGCGGGAGATGAGCAGTACTTC CASSPDRAGDEQYF
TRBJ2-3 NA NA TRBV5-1 TGCGCCAGCAGCCCTCCGCACAGAAGAGGGGATACGCAGTATTTT CASSPPHRRGDTQYF
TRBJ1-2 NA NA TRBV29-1 TGCAGCGTTGATGGGGGGGGTTATGGCTACACCTTC CSVDGGGYGYTF
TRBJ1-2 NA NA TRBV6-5 TGTGCCAGTGGCGCCTCAGGGCCCAACTATGGCTACACCTTC CASGASGPNYGYTF
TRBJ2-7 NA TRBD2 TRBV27 TGTGCCAGCAGTAGACGACTAGCGGGAGGCTCCTACGAGCAGTACTTC CASSRRLAGGSYEQYF
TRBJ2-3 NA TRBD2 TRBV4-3 TGCGCCAGCAGCCAACTTCGGCTAGCGGGAATTGGGGCTAGCACAGATACGCAGTATTTT CASSQLRLAGIGASTDTQYF
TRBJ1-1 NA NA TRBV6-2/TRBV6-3 TGTGCCAGCAGTTTGAGGGGGTACCCTGAAGCTTTCTTT CASSLRGYPEAFF
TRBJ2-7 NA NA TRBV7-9 TGTGCCAGCAGCCCTACAGGGATAAGCTCCTACGAGCAGTACTTC CASSPTGISSYEQYF
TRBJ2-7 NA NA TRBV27 TGTGCCAGCAGCCCCTTAGGGGGGGTCTCCTACGAGCAGTACTTC CASSPLGGVSYEQYF
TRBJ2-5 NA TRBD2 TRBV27 TGTGCCAGCAGTAGGGGACTAGCGGCGATCCAAGAGACCCAGTACTTC CASSRGLAAIQETQYF
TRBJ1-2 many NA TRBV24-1 TGTGCCACCAGTGACCCCGCGTTACGGGGGTACTATGGCTACACCTTC CATSDPALRGYYGYTF
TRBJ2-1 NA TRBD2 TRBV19 TGTGCCAGTAGTATAGTTGGGACTAGCGGGAGGGCCAATGAGCAGTTCTTC CASSIVGTSGRANEQFF
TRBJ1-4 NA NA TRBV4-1 TGCGCCAGCAGCCAAGCCCGAGGGGGTACTAATGAAAAACTGTTTTTT CASSQARGGTNEKLFF
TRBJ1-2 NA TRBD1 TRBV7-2 TGTGCCAGCAGCTTTGGACAGGGGGCAAACTATGGCTACACCTTC CASSFGQGANYGYTF
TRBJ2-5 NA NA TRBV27 TGTGCCAGCAGTTTAAGGGGTTCCGGGTACCAAGAGACCCAGTACTTC CASSLRGSGYQETQYF
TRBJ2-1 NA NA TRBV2 TGTGCCAGCAGTGGCGGGGCGAGTTCATACAATGAGCAGTTCTTC CASSGGASSYNEQFF
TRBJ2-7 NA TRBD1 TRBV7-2 TGTGCCAGCAGCTTAGGAGGGACAGGAATCTACGAGCAGTACTTC CASSLGGTGIYEQYF
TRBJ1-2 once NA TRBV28 TGTGCCAGCAGTTTCCCGGCGGGAAGCTATGGCTACACCTTC CASSFPAGSYGYTF
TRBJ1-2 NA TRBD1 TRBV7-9 TGTGCCAGCAGCTTAGAACAGGGGGCAGTCGTGCGCTATGGCTACACCTTC CASSLEQGAVVRYGYTF
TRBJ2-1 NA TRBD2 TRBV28 TGTGCCAGCAGTTTATCTAGCGGCCGCTCCTACAATGAGCAGTTCTTC CASSLSSGRSYNEQFF
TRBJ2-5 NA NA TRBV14 TGTGCCAGCAGCCAAGTATCAGGGGTGGAGACCCAGTACTTC CASSQVSGVETQYF
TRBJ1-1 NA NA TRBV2 TGTGCCAGCAGTGAAGGGGGCTCTGGTATTACTGAAGCTTTCTTT CASSEGGSGITEAFF
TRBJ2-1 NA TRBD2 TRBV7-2 TGTGCCAGCAGCTTAGAAGGGACTAGTATCAATGAGCAGTTCTTC CASSLEGTSINEQFF
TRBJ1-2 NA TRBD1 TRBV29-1 TGCAGCGTTGAACAGGGGGCGCTCTATGGCTACACCTTC CSVEQGALYGYTF
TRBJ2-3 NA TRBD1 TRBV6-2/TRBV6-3 TGTGCCAGCAGCCTCGACAGGGGGCTATTAGATACGCAGTATTTT CASSLDRGLLDTQYF
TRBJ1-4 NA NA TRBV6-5 TGTGCCAGCACCCGATTTTATGACAGTGAAAAACTGTTTTTT CASTRFYDSEKLFF
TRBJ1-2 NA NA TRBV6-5 TGTGCCAGCAGTTCCCCCAGGAATAACTATGGCTACACCTTC CASSSPRNNYGYTF
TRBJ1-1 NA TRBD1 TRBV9 TGTGCCAGCAGTCAAGACAGGGAATACACTGAAGCTTTCTTT CASSQDREYTEAFF
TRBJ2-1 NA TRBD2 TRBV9 TGTGCCAGTACCGCTAGCGGGGATTACAATGAGCAGTTCTTC CASTASGDYNEQFF
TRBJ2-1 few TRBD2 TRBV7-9 TGTGCCAGCAGCTTATTGGCTGCGGGGGACAATGAGCAGTTCTTC CASSLLAAGDNEQFF
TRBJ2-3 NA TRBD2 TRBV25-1 TGTGCCAGCAGTGAATCTAGCGGGAGGGTTAGGAGCACAGATACGCAGTATTTT CASSESSGRVRSTDTQYF
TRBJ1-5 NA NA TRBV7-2 TGTGCCAGCAGCTTAGTGGGAGGGTATAGCAATCAGCCCCAGCATTTT CASSLVGGYSNQPQHF
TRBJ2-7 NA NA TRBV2 TGTGCCAGCAGCATCAGGGTGAGCTCCTACGAGCAGTACTTC CASSIRVSSYEQYF
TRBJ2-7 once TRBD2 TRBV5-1 TGCGCCAGCAGCCGAACTAGCGGAGCCTACGAGCAGTACTTC CASSRTSGAYEQYF
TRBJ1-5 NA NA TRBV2 TGTGCCAGCAAGGGGGTTTATAGCAATCAGCCCCAGCATTTT CASKGVYSNQPQHF
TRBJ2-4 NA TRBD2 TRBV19 TGTGCCAGTAGCATAGTGGGGGAAGCGGGAGGAGGCAACATTCAGTACTTC CASSIVGEAGGGNIQYF
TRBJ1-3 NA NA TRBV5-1 TGCGCCAGCAGCCCAATACAGGGAATGGGCTCTGGAAACACCATATATTTT CASSPIQGMGSGNTIYF
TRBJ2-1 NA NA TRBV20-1 TGCAGTGCTGGCGGGCGCAATGAGCAGTTCTTC CSAGGRNEQFF